The rows below give T cell receptor beta chains drawn from one sample of a study of beta chain features in type 1 diabetes. Here immunoSEQ multiplex PCR was the method, and the copy in TCRdb shows in-frame clones only, minus some. The sample holds 900,000 or so clones, about 17% seen once. The sequencing sample was made of naive CD4+ T cells from blood. The source of these receptors is a woman between 18 and 29 years old in good health. Each CDR3 is given with its conserved first and last residue. The D gene is left open where the match is weak. Only some rows state a clone size, as once, few, many or a class for expanded clones.

D gene,V gene,J gene,clone size,CDR3 DNA,CDR3 protein
TRBD2,TRBV6-5,TRBJ2-1,-,TGTGCCAGCAGTACCAGGACTAGAGACCATGAGCAGTTCTTC,CASSTRTRDHEQFF
TRBD2,TRBV18,TRBJ2-1,few,TGTGCCAGCTCACCGGGGTTAGCGGGAGTGCATGAGCAGTTCTTC,CASSPGLAGVHEQFF
-,TRBV10-3,TRBJ2-4,few,TGTGCCATCAGTGAGTTGGGTGTGAACATTCAGTACTTC,CAISELGVNIQYF
TRBD2,TRBV29-1,TRBJ2-7,-,TGCAGCACTGCCGGACTAGGGTCCCACGAGCAGTACTTC,CSTAGLGSHEQYF
-,TRBV28,TRBJ1-1,few,TGTGCCAGCCTCACAGGCCTCAACACTGAAGCTTTCTTT,CASLTGLNTEAFF
-,TRBV28,TRBJ1-1,few,TGTGCCAGCAGTGGCAGTCGGGGGACGAGGGACACTGAAGCTTTCTTT,CASSGSRGTRDTEAFF
-,TRBV11-2,TRBJ2-5,-,TGTGCCAGCAGCTTAGGCCAGAGATCCCAAGAGACCCAGTACTTC,CASSLGQRSQETQYF
-,TRBV6-5,TRBJ2-7,-,TGTGCCGGCACCCACAATTTTGACTCCTACGAGCAGTACTTC,CAGTHNFDSYEQYF
TRBD2,TRBV19,TRBJ2-7,-,TGTGCCAGTAGTATACCCGGGGGGACCTACGAGCAGTACTTC,CASSIPGGTYEQYF
-,TRBV9,TRBJ1-2,-,TGTGCCAGCAGTGATCCTTTAGTCGGCTACACCTTC,CASSDPLVGYTF
TRBD1,TRBV27,TRBJ2-5,few,TGTGCCAGCAGTTTCGGGGCAGGGGGCCGGGAGACCCAGTACTTC,CASSFGAGGRETQYF
-,TRBV7-9,TRBJ2-3,-,TGTGCCAGCAGCTTAGTAGGACAAGATACGCAGTATTTT,CASSLVGQDTQYF
TRBD2,TRBV4-3,TRBJ2-1,few,TGCGCCAGCAGCCATATCGGGAGGGCCAATGAGCAGTTCTTC,CASSHIGRANEQFF
-,TRBV18,TRBJ2-3,few,TGTGCCAGCTCACCGTCGAGATCAGATACGCAGTATTTT,CASSPSRSDTQYF
-,TRBV10-3,TRBJ2-1,-,TGTGCCATCAGTGAAAGGAACAGCAACAATGAGCAGTTCTTC,CAISERNSNNEQFF
-,TRBV7-2,TRBJ1-4,-,TGTGCCAGCAGCTTCTCTGCGGGGGCAGAAGAAAAACTGTTTTTT,CASSFSAGAEEKLFF
TRBD2,TRBV28,TRBJ2-1,-,TGTGCCAGCAGTTCCACCCAAACTAGCGGAGGCGTGTTCTTC,CASSSTQTSGGVFF
-,TRBV19,TRBJ1-5,few,TGTGCCAGTAGTATGCTTTTTCGAGGGGTGGGCAATCAGCCCCAGCATTTT,CASSMLFRGVGNQPQHF
TRBD1,TRBV5-7,TRBJ2-7,few,TGTGCCAGCAGCACGGACAGGGGATACAGCGAGCAGTACTTC,CASSTDRGYSEQYF
-,TRBV27,TRBJ2-5,few,TGTGCCAGCAGTTTATATGGGGCCCAAGAGACCCAGTACTTC,CASSLYGAQETQYF
-,TRBV7-2,TRBJ2-7,-,TGTGCCAGCAGCTTCCTCTACGAGCAGTACTTC,CASSFLYEQYF
-,TRBV10-3,TRBJ2-5,few,TGTGCCATCAGTGAAAGGGACTTAAAGGGAGAGACCCAGTACTTC,CAISERDLKGETQYF
-,TRBV7-9,TRBJ2-1,-,TGTGCCAGCAGAACCAGCGGGCCCTCCTACAATGAGCAGTTCTTC,CASRTSGPSYNEQFF
TRBD2,TRBV5-5,TRBJ2-1,-,TGTGCCAGCAGCTTCACTAGCGGGACCGCCTACAATGAGCAGTTCTTC,CASSFTSGTAYNEQFF
-,TRBV6-1,TRBJ2-5,few,TGTGCCGGTTATGACCACAGGGAAGAGACCCAGTACTTC,CAGYDHREETQYF
TRBD1,TRBV19,TRBJ1-1,-,TGTGCCAGTAGTATCACCGGGTTAACAGGGGGCCCTGAAGCTTTCTTT,CASSITGLTGGPEAFF
-,TRBV19,TRBJ1-1,-,TGTGCCAGTGCCCGACAGGTTTTCTTCACTGAAGCTTTCTTT,CASARQVFFTEAFF
-,TRBV5-4,TRBJ2-3,-,TGTGCCAGCAGCTTGACGACCGCAGATACGCAGTATTTT,CASSLTTADTQYF
-,TRBV9,TRBJ2-2,few,TGTGCCAGCAGCGTAGCACCGCGGGAGAACACCGGGGAGCTGTTTTTT,CASSVAPRENTGELFF
-,TRBV7-9,TRBJ2-7,few,TGTGCCAGCAGCTTAGGTTTCGGACCCTACGAGCAGTACTTC,CASSLGFGPYEQYF
TRBD1,TRBV11-2,TRBJ1-2,-,TGTGCCAGCAGCCGGACAGGGGCTTATGGCTACACCTTC,CASSRTGAYGYTF
TRBD2,TRBV10-2,TRBJ2-2,-,TGCGCCAGCAGCAAACTAGCGGGAGGTTTCACCGGGGAGCTGTTTTTT,CASSKLAGGFTGELFF
TRBD1,TRBV7-8,TRBJ2-1,-,TGTGCCAGCAGCAACGTCGGGACAGAGGCGTTATTGGGACACTCCTACAATGAGCAGTTCTTC,CASSNVGTEALLGHSYNEQFF
-,TRBV11-2,TRBJ2-1,few,TGTGCCAGCAGCTTGTCCGAAGGCCCCTACAATGAGCAGTTCTTC,CASSLSEGPYNEQFF
TRBD2,TRBV10-3,TRBJ2-1,few,TGTGCCATCAGCGCGGGTTCGGCTAGCGGGAGGGGCTACAATGAGCAGTTCTTC,CAISAGSASGRGYNEQFF
TRBD1,TRBV27,TRBJ2-5,few,TGTGCCAGCAGTTTATGGGGACAGGGCGAGACCCAGTACTTC,CASSLWGQGETQYF
-,TRBV7-2,TRBJ2-3,-,TGTGCCAGCAGCTTTTCCCTTAGCGGAGGAGATGTCGCAGATACGCAGTATTTT,CASSFSLSGGDVADTQYF
-,TRBV2,TRBJ1-1,few,TGTGCCAGCAGTGATACCACGCTGAACACTGAAGCTTTCTTT,CASSDTTLNTEAFF
-,TRBV7-8,TRBJ1-4,few,TGTGCCAGCAGCCTGAATGAAAAACTGTTTTTT,CASSLNEKLFF
TRBD2,TRBV19,TRBJ2-3,few,TGTGCCAGTAGCGCCGGGACTAGCGGGAAAGATACGCAGTATTTT,CASSAGTSGKDTQYF
-,TRBV28,TRBJ1-5,-,TGTGCCAGCAGTTTTGGGGGTGTAAGACGGAGCAATCAGCCCCAGCATTTT,CASSFGGVRRSNQPQHF
TRBD2,TRBV28,TRBJ2-1,-,TGTGCCAGCAGTTTAGCGGCTAGCGGGAGACGAAATGAGCAGTTCTTC,CASSLAASGRRNEQFF
TRBD1,TRBV6-7,TRBJ1-1,-,TGTGCCAGCAGTCCCAGGGCAGGGGGCTGGGGCACTGAAGCTTTCTTT,CASSPRAGGWGTEAFF
TRBD1,TRBV29-1,TRBJ1-1,few,TGCAGCGTGGATACTATGACAGGGGGCACTGAAGCTTTCTTT,CSVDTMTGGTEAFF
TRBD2,TRBV2,TRBJ2-1,few,TGTGCCAGTATGACTAGCGGAGGTCCCCTCAATGAGCAGTTCTTC,CASMTSGGPLNEQFF
TRBD1,TRBV6-5,TRBJ1-2,-,TGTGCCAGCACTCCCACCGGGACAGGGAGCCAGCTCACCTTC,CASTPTGTGSQLTF